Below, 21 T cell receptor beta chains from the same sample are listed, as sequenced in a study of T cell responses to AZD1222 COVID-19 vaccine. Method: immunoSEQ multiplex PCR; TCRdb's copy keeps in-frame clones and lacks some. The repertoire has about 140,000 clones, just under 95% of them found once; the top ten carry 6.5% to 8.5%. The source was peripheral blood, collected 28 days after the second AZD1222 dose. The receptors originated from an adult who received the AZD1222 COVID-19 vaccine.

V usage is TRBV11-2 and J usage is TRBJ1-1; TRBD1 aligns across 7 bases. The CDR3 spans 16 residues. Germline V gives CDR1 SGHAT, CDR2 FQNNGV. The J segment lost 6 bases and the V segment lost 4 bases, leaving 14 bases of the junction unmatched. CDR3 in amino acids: CASSSRQGGISSEAFF. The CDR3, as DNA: TGTGCCAGCAGCTCCCGACAGGGCGGGATAAGTTCTGAAGCTTTCTTT. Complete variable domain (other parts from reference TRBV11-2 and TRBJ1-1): EAGVAQSPRYKIIEKRQSVAFWCNPISGHATLYWYQQILGQGPKLLIQFQNNGVVDDSQLPKDRFSAERLKGVDSTLKIQPAKLEDSAVYLCASSSRQGGISSEAFFGQGTRLTVV.

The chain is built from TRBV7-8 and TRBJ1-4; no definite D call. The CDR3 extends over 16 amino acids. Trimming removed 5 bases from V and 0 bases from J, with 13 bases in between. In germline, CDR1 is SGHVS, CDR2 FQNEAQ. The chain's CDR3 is CASSPYDPATNEKLFF. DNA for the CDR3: TGTGCCAGCAGCCCCTATGACCCGGCAACTAATGAAAAACTGTTTTTT.

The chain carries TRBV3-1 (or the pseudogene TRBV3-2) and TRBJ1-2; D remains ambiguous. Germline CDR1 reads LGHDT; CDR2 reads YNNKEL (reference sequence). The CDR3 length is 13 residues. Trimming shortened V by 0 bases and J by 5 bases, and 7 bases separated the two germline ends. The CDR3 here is CASSQEAFYGYTF. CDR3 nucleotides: TGTGCCAGCAGCCAAGAGGCTTTTTATGGCTACACCTTC.

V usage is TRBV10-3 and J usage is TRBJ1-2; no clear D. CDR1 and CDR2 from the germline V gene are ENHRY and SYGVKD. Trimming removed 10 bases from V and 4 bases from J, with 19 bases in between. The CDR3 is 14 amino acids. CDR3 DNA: TGTGCCACCCGTGGAAGCCTCACCCTCTATGGCTACACCTTC. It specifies CATRGSLTLYGYTF.

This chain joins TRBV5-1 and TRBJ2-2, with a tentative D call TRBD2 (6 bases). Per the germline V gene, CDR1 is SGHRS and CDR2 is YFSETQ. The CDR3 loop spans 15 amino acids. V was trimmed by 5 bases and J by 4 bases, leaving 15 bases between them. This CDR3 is CASRFRGTSTGELFF. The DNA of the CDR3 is TGCGCCAGCAGGTTCCGGGGGACCAGCACCGGGGAGCTGTTTTTT.

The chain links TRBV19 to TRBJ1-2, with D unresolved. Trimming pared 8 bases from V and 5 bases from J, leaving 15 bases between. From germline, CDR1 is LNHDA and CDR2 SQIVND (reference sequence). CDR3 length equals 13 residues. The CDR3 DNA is TGTGCCAGTCTCTGGAGGAACGATTATGGCTACACCTTC. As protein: CASLWRNDYGYTF.

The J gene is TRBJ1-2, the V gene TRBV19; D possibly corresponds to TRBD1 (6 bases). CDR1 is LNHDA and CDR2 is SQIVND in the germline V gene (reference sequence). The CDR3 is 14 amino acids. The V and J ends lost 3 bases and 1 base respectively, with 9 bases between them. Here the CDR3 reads CASSINRVNYGYTF. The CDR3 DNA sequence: TGTGCCAGTAGTATTAACAGGGTTAACTATGGCTACACCTTC.

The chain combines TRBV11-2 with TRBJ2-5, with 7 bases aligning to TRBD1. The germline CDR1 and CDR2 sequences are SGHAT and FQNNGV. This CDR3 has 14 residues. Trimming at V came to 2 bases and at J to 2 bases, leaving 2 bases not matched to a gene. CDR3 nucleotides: TGTGCCAGCAGCTTAAGACAGGGACAAGAGACCCAGTACTTC. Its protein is CASSLRQGQETQYF.

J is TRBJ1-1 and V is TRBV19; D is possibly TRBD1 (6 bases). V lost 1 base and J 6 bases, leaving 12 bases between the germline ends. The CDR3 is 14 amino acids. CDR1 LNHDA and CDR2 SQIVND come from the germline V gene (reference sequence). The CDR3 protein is CASSIAGQPAEAFF. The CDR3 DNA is TGTGCCAGTAGTATAGCTGGACAGCCGGCTGAAGCTTTCTTT.

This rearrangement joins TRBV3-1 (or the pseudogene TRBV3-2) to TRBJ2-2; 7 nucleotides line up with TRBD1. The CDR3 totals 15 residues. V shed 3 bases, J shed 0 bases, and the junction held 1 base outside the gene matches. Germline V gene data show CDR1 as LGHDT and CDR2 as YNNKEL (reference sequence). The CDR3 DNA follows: TGTGCCAGCAGCCATGGGACAGCGAACACCGGGGAGCTGTTTTTT. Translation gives CASSHGTANTGELFF.

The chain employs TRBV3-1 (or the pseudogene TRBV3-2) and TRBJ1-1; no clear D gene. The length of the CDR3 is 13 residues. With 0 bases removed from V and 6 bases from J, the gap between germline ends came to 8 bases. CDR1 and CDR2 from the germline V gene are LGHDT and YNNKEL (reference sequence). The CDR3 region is CASSQEYTAEAFF. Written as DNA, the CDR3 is TGTGCCAGCAGCCAAGAATACACAGCTGAAGCTTTCTTT.

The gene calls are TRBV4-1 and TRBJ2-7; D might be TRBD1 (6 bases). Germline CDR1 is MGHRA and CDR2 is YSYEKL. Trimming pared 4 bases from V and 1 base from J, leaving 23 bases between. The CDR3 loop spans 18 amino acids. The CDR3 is CASSPGLRTRTASYEQYF. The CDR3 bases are TGCGCCAGCAGCCCCGGGTTGAGGACCCGGACAGCTTCCTACGAGCAGTACTTC.

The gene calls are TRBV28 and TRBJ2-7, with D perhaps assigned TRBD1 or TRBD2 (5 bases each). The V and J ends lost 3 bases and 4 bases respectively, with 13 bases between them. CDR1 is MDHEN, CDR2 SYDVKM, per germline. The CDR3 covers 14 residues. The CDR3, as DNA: TGTGCCAGCAGTTTTTTCCGGGGCGTGTACGAGCAGTACTTC. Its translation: CASSFFRGVYEQYF.

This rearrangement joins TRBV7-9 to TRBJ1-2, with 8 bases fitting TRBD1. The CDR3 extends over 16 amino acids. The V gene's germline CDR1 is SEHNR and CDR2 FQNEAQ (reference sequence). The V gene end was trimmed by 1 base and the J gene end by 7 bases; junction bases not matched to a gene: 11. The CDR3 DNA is TGTGCCAGCAGCTTAGGGGTTTCTGGAGACAGGGGTGGCTACACCTTC. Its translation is CASSLGVSGDRGGYTF.

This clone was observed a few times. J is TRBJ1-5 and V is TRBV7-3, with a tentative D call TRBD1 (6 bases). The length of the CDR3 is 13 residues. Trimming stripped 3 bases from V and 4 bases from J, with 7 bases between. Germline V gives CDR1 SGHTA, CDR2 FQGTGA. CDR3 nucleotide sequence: TGTGCCAGCAGCTTGGGGGCTAATCAGCCCCAGCATTTT. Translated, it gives CASSLGANQPQHF.

Here the CDR3 DNA reads TGCGCCAGCAGGCAAGGGGGCGCTGACACTGAAGCTTTCTTT. Its translation is CASRQGGADTEAFF. V gene TRBV5-1 combines with J gene TRBJ1-1; 7 bases match TRBD1. Germline V gene lookup returns CDR1 SGHRS and CDR2 YFSETQ. With 5 bases clipped from V and 3 bases from J, the junction kept 7 bases outside the gene matches. The CDR3 is 14 residues long.

CDR3 region: CASSLGSGQGTGELFF. The CDR3, as DNA: TGCGCCAGCAGCTTGGGATCGGGACAGGGGACCGGGGAGCTGTTTTTT. This chain connects TRBV5-1 to TRBJ2-2; 10 nucleotides align to TRBD1. The ends lost 0 bases at V and 5 bases at J; junction bases unmatched: 4. The CDR3 loop spans 16 amino acids. The germline V gene has CDR1 SGHRS and CDR2 YFSETQ.

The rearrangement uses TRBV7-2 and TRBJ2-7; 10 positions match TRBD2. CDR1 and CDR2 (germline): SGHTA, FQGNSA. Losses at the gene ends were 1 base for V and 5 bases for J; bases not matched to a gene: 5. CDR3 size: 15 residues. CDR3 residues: CASSLGGLAGDEQYF. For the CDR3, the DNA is TGTGCCAGCAGCTTAGGTGGTCTAGCGGGGGACGAGCAGTACTTC.

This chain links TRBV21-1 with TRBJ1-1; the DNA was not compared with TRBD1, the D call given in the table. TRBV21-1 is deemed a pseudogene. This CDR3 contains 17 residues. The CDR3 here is CASSKEKSGLLNTEAFF. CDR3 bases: TGTGCCAGCAGCAAAGAAAAAAGTGGCTTATTGAACACTGAAGCTTTCTTT.

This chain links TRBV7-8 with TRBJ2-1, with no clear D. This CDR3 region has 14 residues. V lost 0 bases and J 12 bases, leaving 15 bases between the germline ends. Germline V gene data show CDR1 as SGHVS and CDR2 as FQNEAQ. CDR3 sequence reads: CASSLAGDLLGQFF. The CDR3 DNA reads TGTGCCAGCAGCTTAGCTGGTGACCTTTTGGGGCAGTTCTTC.

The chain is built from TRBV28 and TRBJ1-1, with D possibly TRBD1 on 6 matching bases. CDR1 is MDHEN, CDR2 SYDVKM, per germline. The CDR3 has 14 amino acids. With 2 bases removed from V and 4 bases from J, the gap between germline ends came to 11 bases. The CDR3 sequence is CASSLTGSGTEAFF. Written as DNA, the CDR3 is TGTGCCAGCAGTTTAACAGGGTCCGGCACTGAAGCTTTCTTT.